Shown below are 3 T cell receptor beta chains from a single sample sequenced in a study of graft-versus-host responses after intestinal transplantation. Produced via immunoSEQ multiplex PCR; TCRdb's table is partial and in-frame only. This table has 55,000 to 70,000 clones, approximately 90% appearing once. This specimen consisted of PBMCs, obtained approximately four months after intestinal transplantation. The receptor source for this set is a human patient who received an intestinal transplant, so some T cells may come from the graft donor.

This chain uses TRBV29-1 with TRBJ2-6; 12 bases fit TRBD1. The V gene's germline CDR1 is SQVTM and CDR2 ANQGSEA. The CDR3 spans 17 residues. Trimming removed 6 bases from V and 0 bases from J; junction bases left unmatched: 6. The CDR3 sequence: CSVGTGGGNSGANVLTF. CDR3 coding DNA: TGCAGCGTGGGGACAGGGGGCGGAAACTCTGGGGCCAACGTCCTGACTTTC.

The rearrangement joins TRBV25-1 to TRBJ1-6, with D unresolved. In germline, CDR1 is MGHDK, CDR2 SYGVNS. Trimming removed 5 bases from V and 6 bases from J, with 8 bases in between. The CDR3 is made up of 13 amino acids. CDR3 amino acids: CASSFQPNSPLHF. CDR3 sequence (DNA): TGTGCCAGCAGTTTCCAGCCTAATTCACCCCTCCACTTT.

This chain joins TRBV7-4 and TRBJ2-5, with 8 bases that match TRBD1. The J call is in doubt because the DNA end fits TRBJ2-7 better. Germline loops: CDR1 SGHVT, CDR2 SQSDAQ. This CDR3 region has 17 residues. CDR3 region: CASSLGQDRRGIYEQYF. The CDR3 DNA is TGTGCCAGCAGCTTGGGACAGGACCGAAGGGGGATTTACGAGCAGTACTTC.